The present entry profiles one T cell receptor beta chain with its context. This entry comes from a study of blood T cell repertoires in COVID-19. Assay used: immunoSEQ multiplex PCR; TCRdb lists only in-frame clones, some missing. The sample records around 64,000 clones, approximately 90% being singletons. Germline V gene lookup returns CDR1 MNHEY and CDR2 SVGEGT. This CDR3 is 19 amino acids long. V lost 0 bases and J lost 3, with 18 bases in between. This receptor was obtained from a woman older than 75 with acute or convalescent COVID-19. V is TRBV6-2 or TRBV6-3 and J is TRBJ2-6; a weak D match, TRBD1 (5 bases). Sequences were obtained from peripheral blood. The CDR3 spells CASSYSSRAGNFGANVLTF. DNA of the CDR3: TGTGCCAGCAGTTACTCGAGTAGGGCAGGGAACTTTGGGGCCAACGTCCTGACTTTC.